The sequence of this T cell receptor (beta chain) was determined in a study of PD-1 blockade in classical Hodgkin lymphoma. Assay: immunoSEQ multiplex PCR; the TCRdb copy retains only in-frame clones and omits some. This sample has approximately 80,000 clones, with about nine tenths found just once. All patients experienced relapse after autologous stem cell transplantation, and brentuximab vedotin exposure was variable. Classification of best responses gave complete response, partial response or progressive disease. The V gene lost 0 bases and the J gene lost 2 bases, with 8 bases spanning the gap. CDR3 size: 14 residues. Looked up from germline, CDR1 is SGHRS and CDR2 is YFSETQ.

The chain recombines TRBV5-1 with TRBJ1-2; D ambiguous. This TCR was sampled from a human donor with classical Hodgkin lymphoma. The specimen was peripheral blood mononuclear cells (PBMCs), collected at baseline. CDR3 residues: CASSLARGNYGYTF. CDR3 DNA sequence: TGCGCCAGCAGCTTGGCCCGAGGGAACTATGGCTACACCTTC. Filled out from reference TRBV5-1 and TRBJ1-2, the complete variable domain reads KAGVTQTPRYLIKTRGQQVTLSCSPISGHRSVSWYQQTPGQGLQFLFEYFSETQRNKGNFPGRFSGRQFSNSRSEMNVSTLELGDSALYLCASSLARGNYGYTFGSGTRLTVV.